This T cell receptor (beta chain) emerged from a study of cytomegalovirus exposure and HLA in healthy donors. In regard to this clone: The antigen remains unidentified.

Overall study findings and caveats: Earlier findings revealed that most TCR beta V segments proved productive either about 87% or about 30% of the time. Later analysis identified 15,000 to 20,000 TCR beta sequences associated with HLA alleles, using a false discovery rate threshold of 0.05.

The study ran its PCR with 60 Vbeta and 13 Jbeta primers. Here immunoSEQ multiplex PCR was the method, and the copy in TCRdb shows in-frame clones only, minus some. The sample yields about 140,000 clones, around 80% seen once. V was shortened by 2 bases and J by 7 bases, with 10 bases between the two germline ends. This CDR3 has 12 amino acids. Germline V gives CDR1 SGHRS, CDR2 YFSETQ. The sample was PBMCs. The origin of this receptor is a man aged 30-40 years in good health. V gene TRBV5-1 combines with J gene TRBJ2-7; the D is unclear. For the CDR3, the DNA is TGCGCCAGCAGCTTTGGAGAGCAAGAGCAGTACTTC. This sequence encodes CASSFGEQEQYF.